One sample yielded the 27 T cell receptor beta chains listed below, sequenced in a study of blood T cells in healthy people across ages. Primers used in a second PCR of about 6 to 11 cycles were a sample-barcoded 5' primer and a J-beta primer mix. TCRdb re-analysed the 5' RACE reads in MiXCR, keeping a single row per CDR3 protein. The sample records more than 900,000 distinct CDR3 sequences, 25% to 35% being singletons. A further study also used this sample, focusing on T cells of mothers and their children.

The source material was blood. The receptors derive from a woman aged 40 to 50 in good health.

This clonotype was observed many times. The rearrangement uses TRBV15 and TRBJ1-2, with 7 bases identical to TRBD1. Germline values: CDR1 LNHNV, CDR2 YYDKDF (reference sequence). This CDR3 has 14 residues. J lost 5 bases, V lost 1 base, and 4 bases had no gene match. CDR3 in amino acids: CATSRGGGQYGYTF. CDR3 nucleotide sequence: TGTGCCACCAGCAGAGGAGGGGGCCAGTATGGCTACACCTTC.

The gene calls are TRBV27 and TRBJ1-1; D possibly corresponds to TRBD1 (5 bases). This CDR3 is built from 16 residues. V shed 2 bases and J shed 3 bases, with 16 bases lying between them. CDR1 and CDR2 from the germline V gene are MNHEY and SMNVEV (reference sequence). This CDR3 is CASSLKPGRVDTEAFF. CDR3 in DNA: TGTGCCAGCAGTTTAAAGCCGGGCAGGGTGGACACTGAAGCTTTCTTT.

This clonotype was seen a handful of times. The rearrangement uses TRBV7-9 and TRBJ2-1; possible D gene TRBD2, 6 bases. The CDR3 is made up of 17 amino acids. Trimming shortened V by 2 bases and J by 5 bases, and 19 bases separated the two germline ends. Germline V CDR1 and CDR2: SEHNR, FQNEAQ (reference sequence). CDR3 amino acids: CASSLRAGTLPNNEQFF. In DNA form, the CDR3 reads TGTGCCAGCAGCTTACGGGCCGGGACTCTACCAAACAATGAGCAGTTCTTC. Variable domain in full (rest from reference TRBV7-9 and TRBJ2-1): DTGVSQNPRHKITKRGQNVTFRCDPISEHNRLYWYRQTLGQGPEFLTYFQNEAQLEKSRLLSDRFSAERPKGSFSTLEIQRTEQGDSAMYLCASSLRAGTLPNNEQFFGPGTRLTVL.

This clonotype was found many times. A much larger clone differs from this one at a single base, so this may be a read error. This sequence joins TRBV7-2 and TRBJ2-7, with D tentatively TRBD2 (6 bases). CDR1 SGHTA and CDR2 FQGNSA come from the germline V gene. The germline V and J ends were trimmed by 4 bases and 3 bases, with 13 bases remaining between them. The length of the CDR3 is 14 residues. The CDR3: CASSCGGALYEQYF. CDR3 nucleotides: TGTGCCAGCAGCTGTGGCGGGGCTCTCTACGAGCAGTACTTC.

This clonotype was counted a few times. This chain links TRBV28 with TRBJ2-7; D gene ambiguous. V was shortened by 4 bases and J by 4 bases, with 11 bases between the two germline ends. The CDR3 consists of 13 residues. The germline V gene has CDR1 MDHEN and CDR2 SYDVKM. As DNA, the CDR3 is TGTGCCAGCAGTTCCCCAAACAGTTACGAGCAGTACTTC. It is translated as CASSSPNSYEQYF.

The chain links TRBV27 to TRBJ2-5; TRBD1 agrees at 11 bases. This CDR3 contains 14 residues. J gave up 4 bases and V 6 bases, and 4 bases lay outside the gene matches. The germline gives CDR1 MNHEY, CDR2 SMNVEV (reference sequence). The CDR3 sequence is CASRKDRGRETQYF. As DNA, the CDR3 is TGTGCCAGCAGAAAGGACAGGGGGCGAGAGACCCAGTACTTC.

This clonotype was counted ten times or more. The chain recombines TRBV6-1 with TRBJ1-2; D remains unclear. V lost 2 bases and J 3 bases, leaving 13 bases between the germline ends. The CDR3 is made up of 15 amino acids. CDR1 and CDR2 (germline): MNHNS, SASEGT. CDR3 bases: TGTGCCAGCAGTGAATTGACTACCCTTTACTATGGCTACACCTTC. It codes for CASSELTTLYYGYTF.

A remark on this clonotype: One base away lies a much larger clone, so this may be a sequencing read error. V usage is TRBV10-3 and J usage is TRBJ2-5; D unresolved. The CDR3 length is 13 residues. V lost 6 bases and J lost 11, with 19 bases in between. CDR1 and CDR2 (germline): ENHRY, SYGVKD. CDR3 region: CAIRGDTNMGQYF. The CDR3 DNA reads TGTGCCATCAGGGGCGACACCAATATGGGGCAGTACTTC.

This clonotype was recorded at least ten times. The rearrangement links TRBV20-1 to TRBJ1-2; 8 bases line up with TRBD1. Trimming at V came to 5 bases and at J to 0 bases, leaving 11 bases not matched to a gene. There are 16 residues in the CDR3. Germline V gene data show CDR1 as DFQATT and CDR2 as SNEGSKA (reference sequence). The CDR3 region has the DNA TGCAGTGCTCGAAGGGGGACAGGCCACGCTAACTATGGCTACACCTTC. Amino acids: CSARRGTGHANYGYTF.

The J gene is TRBJ1-1, the V gene TRBV29-1; 8 bases align to TRBD1. This CDR3 comprises 16 residues. The germline gives CDR1 SQVTM, CDR2 ANQGSEA. Losses at the gene ends were 3 bases for V and 0 bases for J; bases not matched to a gene: 9. In DNA form, the CDR3 reads TGCAGCGTTGATGAAGGCAGGGGGCCGGTGAACACTGAAGCTTTCTTT. Amino acid sequence: CSVDEGRGPVNTEAFF.

The rearrangement joins TRBV12-3 or TRBV12-4 to TRBJ2-5, with 10 nucleotides matching TRBD1. The length of the CDR3 is 16 residues. V trimming: 3 bases; J trimming: 2 bases; junction bases outside the gene matches: 6. CDR3 coding DNA: TGTGCCAGCAGTTTGGGACCGGGACAGGGGCAAGAGACCCAGTACTTC. Translated, it gives CASSLGPGQGQETQYF.

This chain connects TRBV5-6 to TRBJ1-4; D might be TRBD1 (5 bases). This CDR3 comprises 16 residues. Germline V gives CDR1 SGHDT, CDR2 YYEEEE. The V end lost 5 bases, the J end lost 8 bases, and 22 bases lay between the germline ends. DNA for the CDR3: TGTGCCAGCAGTCTGGCGGGAGGGGTCGTTGGCGAAAAACTGTTTTTT. Protein product: CASSLAGGVVGEKLFF.

This clonotype was seen more than once but under ten times. J is TRBJ1-5 and V is TRBV6-6; D is perhaps TRBD1 (5 bases). V was trimmed by 2 bases and J by 2 bases, leaving 10 bases between them. This CDR3 region has 15 residues. Germline CDR1 and CDR2: MNHNY and SVGAGI (reference sequence). The CDR3 DNA reads as TGTGCCAGCAGTTACGAAGGGGTGGGCAATCAGCCCCAGCATTTT. Translated: CASSYEGVGNQPQHF.

The chain couples TRBV5-1 to TRBJ2-3, with D unresolved. The CDR3 contains 17 residues. Trimming removed 0 bases from V and 2 bases from J, with 16 bases in between. CDR1 SGHRS and CDR2 YFSETQ come from the germline V gene. The CDR3 sequence: CASSLVSRTHYTDTQYF. As DNA, the CDR3 is TGCGCCAGCAGCTTGGTCTCCCGGACCCACTACACAGATACGCAGTATTTT. Full variable domain (missing parts from reference TRBV5-1 and TRBJ2-3): KAGVTQTPRYLIKTRGQQVTLSCSPISGHRSVSWYQQTPGQGLQFLFEYFSETQRNKGNFPGRFSGRQFSNSRSEMNVSTLELGDSALYLCASSLVSRTHYTDTQYFGPGTRLTVL.

In regard to this clonotype: A read error is possible here, since a much larger clone lies one base away. The chain is built from TRBV18 and TRBJ2-2; TRBD2 might be the D (5 bases). This CDR3 region has 16 residues. CDR1 is KGHSH, CDR2 LQKENI, per germline. With 0 bases removed from V and 9 bases from J, the gap between germline ends came to 17 bases. CDR3 DNA sequence: TGTGCCAGCTCACCACCAATGCGGGCCAGCTTGAGGGAGCTGTTTTTT. It specifies CASSPPMRASLRELFF.

The table lists this clonotype with many counts. The chain employs TRBV6-5 and TRBJ1-5; 9 bases are a match to TRBD1. The CDR3 totals 15 residues. After removal of 4 bases from V and 0 bases from J, the junction contained 1 base not matched to a gene. Germline V gene lookup returns CDR1 MNHEY and CDR2 SVGAGI. CDR3 sequence reads: CASSWTGDSNQPQHF. The CDR3 DNA reads TGTGCCAGCAGTTGGACAGGGGATAGCAATCAGCCCCAGCATTTT.

In its sample, this clonotype was seen a few times. An end of the junction does not agree with germline; a read error may underlie this. The rearrangement uses TRBV12-3 or TRBV12-4 and TRBJ2-3; the D is unclear. This CDR3 has 14 amino acids. In DNA, the CDR3 is TGTGCCAGCAGTTTAAGGTTCAGAACAGATACGCAATATTTC. This codes for CASSLRFRTDTQYF.

V and J are TRBV27 and TRBJ1-2, with 7 nucleotides matching TRBD1. Germline CDR1 MNHEY, CDR2 SMNVEV (reference sequence). The V and J ends lost 5 bases and 2 bases, in that order; junction bases with no gene match: 14. This CDR3 spans 17 amino acids. The CDR3 reads CASSKVAGGEENYGYTF. Here the CDR3 DNA reads TGTGCCAGCAGTAAGGTGGCAGGGGGTGAAGAGAACTATGGCTACACCTTC.

The rearrangement uses TRBV5-1 and TRBJ2-1; a weak D match, TRBD1 (6 bases). This CDR3 has 16 residues. The V and J ends lost 0 bases and 13 bases respectively, with 23 bases between them. Germline CDR1 is SGHRS and CDR2 is YFSETQ. The CDR3 DNA reads as TGCGCCAGCAGCTTGGCCGCTGGGGGCCGTGGGGAGACCCAGTTCTTC. It codes for CASSLAAGGRGETQFF.

J is TRBJ2-3 and V is TRBV7-3, with D perhaps TRBD1 (6 bases). V was shortened by 2 bases and J by 7 bases, with 10 bases between the two germline ends. Germline V lookup: CDR1 SGHTA, CDR2 FQGTGA. CDR3 length equals 13 residues. The CDR3 region is CASSLAQGNTQYF. In DNA form, the CDR3 reads TGTGCCAGCAGCTTAGCCCAGGGGAATACGCAGTATTTT. Together with reference TRBV7-3 and TRBJ2-3, the CDR3 gives the full variable domain: GAGVSQTPSNKVTEKGKYVELRCDPISGHTALYWYRQSLGQGPEFLIYFQGTGAADDSGLPNDRFFAVRPEGSVSTLKIQRTERGDSAVYLCASSLAQGNTQYFGPGTRLTVL.

On this clonotype itself: Since a much larger clone is just one base distant, this may be a read error. The V gene is TRBV5-1, the J gene TRBJ2-3, with 13 bases identical to TRBD2. The length of the CDR3 is 15 residues. Germline values: CDR1 SGHRS, CDR2 YFSETQ. The CDR3 DNA is TGCGCCTGCAGCTTTGGGACTAGCGGGGATGATACGCAGTATTTT. Its protein product is CACSFGTSGDDTQYF. The full variable domain, in which reference TRBV5-1 and TRBJ2-3 provide the parts outside the CDR3, is KAGVTQTPRYLIKTRGQQVTLSCSPISGHRSVSWYQQTPGQGLQFLFEYFSETQRNKGNFPGRFSGRQFSNSRSEMNVSTLELGDSALYLCACSFGTSGDDTQYFGPGTRLTVL.

The rearrangement uses TRBV7-2 and TRBJ1-4, with TRBD1 matching 10 bases. The V and J ends lost 5 bases and 8 bases, in that order; junction bases with no gene match: 8. The CDR3 has 15 amino acids. Germline V gene lookup returns CDR1 SGHTA and CDR2 FQGNSA. As DNA, the CDR3 is TGTGCCAGCAGCCAGATGGGACAGGGGCGGGAAAAACTGTTTTTT. Protein: CASSQMGQGREKLFF.

This clonotype appeared many times. The chain uses TRBV4-3 and TRBJ2-5, with D possibly TRBD1 on 6 matching bases. The ends were cut back, 0 bases at V and 5 bases at J, with 10 bases in the middle. This CDR3 region has 14 residues. Germline loops: CDR1 LGHNA, CDR2 YSLEER. The CDR3 sequence is CASSQEGGDETQYF. The DNA of the CDR3 is TGCGCCAGCAGCCAAGAAGGGGGTGACGAGACCCAGTACTTC.

In this sample, this clonotype turned up many times. The chain links TRBV6-4 to TRBJ2-3, with TRBD2 as a possible D gene (5 bases). Germline V gives CDR1 MRHNA, CDR2 SNTAGT. The CDR3 totals 14 residues. The V and J ends lost 3 bases and 0 bases respectively, with 7 bases between them. CDR3 nucleotides: TGTGCCAGCAGTGATGAGGGAAGCACAGATACGCAGTATTTT. Translating gives CASSDEGSTDTQYF.

This clonotype was counted ten times or more. This chain links TRBV29-1 with TRBJ2-6; a weak D match, TRBD1 (6 bases). CDR1 is SQVTM and CDR2 is ANQGSEA in the germline V gene. This CDR3 region has 16 residues. Trimming cost V 5 bases and J 0 bases, with 14 bases left between them. CDR3 residues: CSVTRDIDSGANVLTF. The CDR3 bases are TGCAGCGTTACCCGGGACATAGACTCTGGGGCCAACGTCCTGACTTTC.

The J gene is TRBJ2-2, the V gene TRBV7-8; 8 positions match TRBD2. V was clipped by 1 base and J by 1 base; unmatched bases: 8. Germline values: CDR1 SGHVS, CDR2 FQNEAQ. The CDR3 has 18 residues. This CDR3 reads CASSLVVLSGGNTGELFF. CDR3 bases: TGTGCCAGCAGCTTAGTTGTCTTAAGCGGGGGGAACACCGGGGAGCTGTTTTTT.

The chain combines TRBV7-2 with TRBJ2-7; TRBD1 might be the D (6 bases). The CDR3 is made up of 15 amino acids. Germline V lookup: CDR1 SGHTA, CDR2 FQGNSA. V was clipped by 5 bases and J by 2 bases, with 16 bases between them. CDR3 protein: CASSLNNRDPYEQYF. CDR3 DNA: TGTGCCAGCAGCCTAAACAACAGGGACCCCTACGAGCAGTACTTC. Full variable domain (rest looked up from reference TRBV7-2 and TRBJ2-7): GAGVSQSPSNKVTEKGKDVELRCDPISGHTALYWYRQSLGQGLEFLIYFQGNSAPDKSGLPSDRFSAERTGGSVSTLTIQRTQQEDSAVYLCASSLNNRDPYEQYFGPGTRLTVT.